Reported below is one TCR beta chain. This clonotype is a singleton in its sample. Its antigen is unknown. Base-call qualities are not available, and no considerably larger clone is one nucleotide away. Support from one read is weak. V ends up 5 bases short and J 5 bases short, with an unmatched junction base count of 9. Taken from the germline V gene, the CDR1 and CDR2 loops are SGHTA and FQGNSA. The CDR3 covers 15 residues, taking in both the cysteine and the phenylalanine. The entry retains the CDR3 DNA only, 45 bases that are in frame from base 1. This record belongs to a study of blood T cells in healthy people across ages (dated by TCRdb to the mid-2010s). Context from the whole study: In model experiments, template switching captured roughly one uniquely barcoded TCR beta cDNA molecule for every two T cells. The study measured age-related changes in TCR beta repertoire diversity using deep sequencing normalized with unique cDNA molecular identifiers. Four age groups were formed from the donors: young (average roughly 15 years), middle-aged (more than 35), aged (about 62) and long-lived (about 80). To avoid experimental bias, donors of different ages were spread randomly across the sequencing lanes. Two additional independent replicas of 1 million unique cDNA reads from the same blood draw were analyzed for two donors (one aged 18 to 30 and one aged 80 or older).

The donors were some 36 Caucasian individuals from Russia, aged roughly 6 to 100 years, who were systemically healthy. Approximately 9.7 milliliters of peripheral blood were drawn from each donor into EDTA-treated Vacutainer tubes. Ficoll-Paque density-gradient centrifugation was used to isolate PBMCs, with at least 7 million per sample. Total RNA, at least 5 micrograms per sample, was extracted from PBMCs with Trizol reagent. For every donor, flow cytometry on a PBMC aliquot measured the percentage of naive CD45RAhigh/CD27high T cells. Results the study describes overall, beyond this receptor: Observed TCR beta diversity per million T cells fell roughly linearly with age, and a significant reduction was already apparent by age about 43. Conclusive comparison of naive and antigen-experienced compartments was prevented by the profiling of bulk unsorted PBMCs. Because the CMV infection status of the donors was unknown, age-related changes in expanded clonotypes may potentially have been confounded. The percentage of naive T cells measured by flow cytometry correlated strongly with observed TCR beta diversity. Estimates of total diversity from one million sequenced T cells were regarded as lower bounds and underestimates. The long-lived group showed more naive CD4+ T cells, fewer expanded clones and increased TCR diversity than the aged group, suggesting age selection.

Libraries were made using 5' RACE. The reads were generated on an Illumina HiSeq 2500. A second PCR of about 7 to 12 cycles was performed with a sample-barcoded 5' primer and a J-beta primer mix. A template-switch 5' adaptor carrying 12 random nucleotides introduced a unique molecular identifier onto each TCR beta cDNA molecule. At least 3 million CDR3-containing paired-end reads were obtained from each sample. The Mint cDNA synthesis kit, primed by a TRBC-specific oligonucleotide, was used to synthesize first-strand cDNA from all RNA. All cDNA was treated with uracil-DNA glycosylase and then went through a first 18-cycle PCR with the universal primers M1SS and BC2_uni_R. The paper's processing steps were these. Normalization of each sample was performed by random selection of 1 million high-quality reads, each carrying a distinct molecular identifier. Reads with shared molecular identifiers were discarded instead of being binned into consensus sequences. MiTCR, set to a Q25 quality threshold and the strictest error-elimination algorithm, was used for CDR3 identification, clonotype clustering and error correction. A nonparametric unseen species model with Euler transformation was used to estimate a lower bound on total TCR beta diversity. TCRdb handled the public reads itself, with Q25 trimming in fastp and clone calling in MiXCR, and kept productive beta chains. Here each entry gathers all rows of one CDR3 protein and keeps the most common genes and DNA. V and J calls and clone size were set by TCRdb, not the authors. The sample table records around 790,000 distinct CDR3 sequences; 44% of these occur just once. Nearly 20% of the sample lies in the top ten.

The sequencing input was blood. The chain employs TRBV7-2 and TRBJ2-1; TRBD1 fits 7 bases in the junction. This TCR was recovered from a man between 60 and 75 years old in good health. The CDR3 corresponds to CASSQDRKPHNEQFF. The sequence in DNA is TGTGCCAGCAGCCAGGACAGGAAGCCCCACAATGAGCAGTTCTTC.